The entry that follows covers one TCR beta chain sequence. Antigen specificity is unknown. The V end lost 12 bases, the J end lost 6 bases, and 10 bases lay between the germline ends. The CDR3 sequence is 10 residues long. Germline V gene sequence: CDR1 KGHDR, CDR2 SFDVKD. The source of the sample is a study of T cell responses to AZD1222 COVID-19 vaccine. Whole-study findings and limits: No repertoire was sampled before or during the peak T cell response, only after it. At baseline, seropositivity was found in only six or seven AZD1222 recipients. Following two doses of AZD1222, Spike-specific TCR breadth and depth rose.

TCRdb keeps only in-frame clones here, not all; method: immunoSEQ multiplex PCR. The sample lists roughly 91,000 clones, around nine tenths occurring once. Here the sequenced sample was peripheral blood, taken on day 0 of AZD1222 vaccination. This receptor was identified in an adult in good health. V usage is TRBV24-1 and J usage is TRBJ1-2; D gene uncertain. CDR3 sequence reads: CAPKLDGYTF. CDR3 DNA sequence: TGTGCCCCGAAACTTGATGGCTACACCTTC.